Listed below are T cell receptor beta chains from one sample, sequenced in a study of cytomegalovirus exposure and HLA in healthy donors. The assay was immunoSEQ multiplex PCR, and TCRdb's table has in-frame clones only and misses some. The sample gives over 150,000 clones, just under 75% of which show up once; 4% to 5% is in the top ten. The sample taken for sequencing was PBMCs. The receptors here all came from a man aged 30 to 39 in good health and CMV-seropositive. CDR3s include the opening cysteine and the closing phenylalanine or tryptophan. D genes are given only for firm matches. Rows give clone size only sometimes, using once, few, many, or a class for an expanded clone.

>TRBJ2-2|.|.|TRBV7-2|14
CASSWGGDHGELFF
TGTGCCAGCAGCTGGGGAGGCGATCACGGGGAGCTGTTTTTT
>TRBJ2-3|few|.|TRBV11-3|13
CASSLDQTDTQYF
TGTGCCAGCAGCTTAGATCAAACAGATACGCAGTATTTT
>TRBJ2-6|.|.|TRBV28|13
CASKRSGANVLTF
TGTGCCAGTAAGAGATCCGGGGCCAACGTCCTGACTTTC
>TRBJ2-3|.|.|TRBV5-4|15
CASSLEHPRTDTQYF
TGTGCCAGCAGCTTGGAGCACCCCCGCACAGATACGCAGTATTTT
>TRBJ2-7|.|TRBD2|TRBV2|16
CASSVSRGGVQDEQYF
TGTGCCAGCAGTGTATCCCGCGGGGGGGTCCAGGACGAGCAGTACTTC
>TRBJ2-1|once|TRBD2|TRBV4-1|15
CASSQDLAGSFEQFF
TGCGCCAGCAGCCAAGATTTAGCGGGATCCTTTGAGCAGTTCTTC
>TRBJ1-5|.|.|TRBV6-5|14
CASSPGGLSQPQHF
TGTGCCAGCAGTCCGGGGGGACTAAGTCAGCCCCAGCATTTT
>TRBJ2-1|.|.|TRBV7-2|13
CASSARREDEQFF
TGTGCCAGCAGCGCTCGGAGGGAGGATGAGCAGTTCTTC
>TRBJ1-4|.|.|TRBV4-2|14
CASSVSGLAEKLFF
TGTGCCAGCAGCGTTTCAGGGTTGGCTGAAAAACTGTTTTTT
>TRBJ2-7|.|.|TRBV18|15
CASSPVELGLSEQYF
TGTGCCAGCTCACCAGTTGAACTAGGTCTGAGCGAGCAGTACTTC